Sequencing of this T cell receptor (beta chain) was carried out in a study of OX40 agonist ivuxolimab in advanced cancers. Whole-study context: Melanoma, hepatocellular carcinoma, head and neck or renal cell cancer occurred in dose-escalation patients.

This CDR3 region has 17 residues. The germline V gene encodes CDR1 SGDLS and CDR2 YYNGEE. V lost 4 bases, J lost 0 bases, and 7 bases stayed unmatched. Profiled with immunoSEQ multiplex PCR; TCRdb holds only in-frame clones, not every one. Found here are around 15,000 clones, over 75% of them singletons; the top ten hold under 35%. The table lists this clone with a count of one. The receptor comes from an adult with an advanced solid tumor such as melanoma, head and neck, liver or kidney cancer. The source was CD4+ or CD8+ T cells sorted from blood, collected in a trial of the OX40 agonist ivuxolimab. J is TRBJ2-5 and V is TRBV9, with TRBD2 identical over 12 bases. The CDR3 spells CASSPWGLAGYQETQYF. CDR3 nucleotide sequence: TGTGCCAGCAGCCCCTGGGGACTAGCGGGTTACCAAGAGACCCAGTACTTC.